The 11 T cell receptor beta chains listed next were all sequenced from one sample in a study of T-cell reconstitution after alpha-beta-depleted transplantation in children. Construction of the TCRbeta library involved unique molecular identifiers. A single record per CDR3 protein comes from TCRdb applying MiXCR to the PCR reads. The sample includes over 150,000 distinct CDR3 sequences, roughly 6.5% of them seen just once. The sequencing used PBMCs, collected before TCRalphabeta/CD19-depleted stem cell transplant. All receptors derive from a girl in the first two years of life with combined immunodeficiency, due to receive a stem cell transplant.

This clonotype was picked up many times. The chain is built from TRBV7-6 and TRBJ2-2, with a tentative D call TRBD2 (5 bases). The V end was cut by 1 base, the J end by 2 bases, with 11 bases between. The CDR3 totals 16 residues. Germline CDR1 is SGHVS and CDR2 is FNYEAQ. The CDR3 DNA reads TGTGCCAGCAGCTTAGTCTTAGCGCTTAACACCGGGGAGCTGTTTTTT. It codes for CASSLVLALNTGELFF.

This clonotype was detected ten times or more. The chain has TRBV7-9 and TRBJ2-3, with D possibly TRBD1 on 5 matching bases. CDR1 and CDR2 (germline): SEHNR, FQNEAQ (reference sequence). The germline V and J ends were trimmed by 5 bases and 0 bases, with 6 bases remaining between them. CDR3 length: 13 residues. The CDR3 bases are TGTGCCAGCAGCGACAGTAGCACAGATACGCAGTATTTT. Its translation is CASSDSSTDTQYF.

This clonotype was counted ten times or more. CDR3 region: CASTREATSYTGELFF. DNA for the CDR3: TGTGCCAGCACGAGGGAGGCTACCTCTTACACCGGGGAGCTGTTTTTT. This rearrangement joins TRBV2 to TRBJ2-2; D might be TRBD2 (6 bases). The germline gives CDR1 SNHLY, CDR2 FYNNEI. The ends were cut back, 7 bases at V and 3 bases at J, with 18 bases in the middle. The CDR3 has 16 residues.

A few counts support this clonotype. The chain combines TRBV4-3 with TRBJ2-7; D perhaps matches TRBD2 (5 bases). V lost 0 bases and J 3 bases, leaving 15 bases between the germline ends. The germline V gene has CDR1 LGHNA and CDR2 YSLEER. This CDR3 comprises 16 residues. CDR3 region: CASSQDARQRSYEQYF. CDR3 DNA sequence: TGCGCCAGCAGCCAAGATGCCCGTCAGCGGAGCTACGAGCAGTACTTC.

This clonotype appeared many times. The chain combines TRBV4-1 with TRBJ2-1, with 9 bases aligning to TRBD2. This CDR3 has 17 amino acids. Trimming took 4 bases from V and 0 from J; bases not matched to a gene: 7. The germline gives CDR1 MGHRA, CDR2 YSYEKL. In DNA, the CDR3 is TGCGCCAGCAGCCCCAGCGGGGGGCGATCCTCCTACAATGAGCAGTTCTTC. Protein: CASSPSGGRSSYNEQFF.

In its sample, this clonotype was seen many times. This chain uses TRBV11-1 with TRBJ2-1, with 8 bases lining up with TRBD2. Trimming took 7 bases from V and 6 from J; bases not matched to a gene: 11. Germline V lookup: CDR1 SGHAT, CDR2 FQDESV (reference sequence). This CDR3 spans 15 amino acids. DNA for the CDR3: TGTGCCAGCACCATGGGGCTAGCGGGCGCCAATGAGCAGTTCTTC. Translation gives CASTMGLAGANEQFF.

This clonotype was recorded at least ten times. The chain employs TRBV29-1 and TRBJ2-1, with 9 nucleotides matching TRBD2. CDR1 SQVTM and CDR2 ANQGSEA come from the germline V gene. This CDR3 spans 10 amino acids. V lost 7 bases to trimming and J lost 16 bases; unmatched junction nucleotides: 8. The CDR3 protein is CSALAGEAFF. The CDR3 coding sequence is TGCAGCGCGTTAGCGGGAGAGGCCTTCTTC.

The chain has TRBV4-3 and TRBJ2-1; 12 bases fit TRBD2. The CDR3 length is 20 residues. CDR1 is LGHNA, CDR2 YSLEER, per germline. Unmatched junction bases numbered 19, after V lost 3 bases and J lost 7 bases. The CDR3 DNA is TGCGCCAGCAGCCAGCAAGGGGTGACTAGCGGGAGTGTGAAGGATAATGAGCAGTTCTTC. This sequence encodes CASSQQGVTSGSVKDNEQFF.

The V gene is TRBV7-6, the J gene TRBJ1-6; D ambiguous. CDR1 and CDR2 from the germline V gene are SGHVS and FNYEAQ. V was cut by 5 bases and J by 9 bases, with 14 bases left in between. This CDR3 is 14 amino acids long. DNA for the CDR3: TGTGCCAGCAGCCCGGTCCCCTCGGCTTCACCCCTCCACTTT. It specifies CASSPVPSASPLHF.

To note about this clonotype: This clone may be a read error of a much larger clone one base away. It is likely a read error, because the conserved phenylalanine at the end of the CDR3 is missing. J is TRBJ1-1 and V is TRBV12-3 or TRBV12-4, with D hard to call. V was clipped by 6 bases and J by 5 bases, with 13 bases between them. CDR3 length: 13 residues. The CDR3 loop reads CASRPARWTEAFY. DNA for the CDR3: TGTGCCAGCAGGCCGGCACGGTGGACTGAAGCTTTCTAT.

This clonotype was recorded a few times. The chain combines TRBV7-9 with TRBJ2-3; possibly TRBD1 for D (6 bases). Germline CDR1 SEHNR, CDR2 FQNEAQ (reference sequence). Trimming cost V 4 bases and J 6 bases, with 17 bases left between them. There are 15 residues in the CDR3. This CDR3 is CASSSPSGDTDTQYF. The CDR3 DNA follows: TGTGCCAGCAGCTCCCCGTCCGGGGACACTGATACGCAGTATTTT.